A selection of T cell receptor beta chains follows, all from one sample in a study of shared clonotypes between healthy human individuals. Libraries were prepared by immunoSEQ multiplex PCR; TCRdb keeps only in-frame clonotypes and omits some of them. The data contain under 1 million clones, 90% to 95% of them singletons. The material sequenced was naive CD8+ T cells sorted from blood. The receptors derive from a man younger than 45 in good health. CDR3s include the opening cysteine and the closing phenylalanine or tryptophan. The D gene is left open where the match is weak. Part of the rows lack a size; the others show once, few, many or a class for expanded clones.

cdr3_length | j_call | d_call | v_call | clone_size | cdr3_aa | cdr3_nt
15 | TRBJ1-4 | TRBD1 | TRBV7-9 | NA | CASSFYGTGLEKLFF | TGTGCCAGCAGCTTCTACGGGACAGGGTTGGAAAAACTGTTTTTT
14 | TRBJ1-1 | NA | TRBV7-2 | NA | CASSLRGVNTEAFF | TGTGCCAGCAGCTTGAGAGGGGTGAACACTGAAGCTTTCTTT
18 | TRBJ2-3 | NA | TRBV27 | NA | CASSLSIAGVRRADTQYF | TGTGCCAGCAGTTTATCGATAGCAGGAGTTCGAAGGGCAGATACGCAGTATTTT
16 | TRBJ2-1 | NA | TRBV28 | once | CASSLRREFLGHEQFF | TGTGCCAGCAGTTTGCGAAGGGAGTTCCTCGGCCATGAGCAGTTCTTC
17 | TRBJ2-1 | TRBD2 | TRBV5-1 | few | CASSSDPGLAGGNEQFF | TGCGCCAGCAGCTCCGACCCGGGACTAGCGGGAGGGAATGAGCAGTTCTTC
14 | TRBJ2-7 | TRBD2 | TRBV7-9 | NA | CASSAGEVSYEQYF | TGTGCCTCCTCGGCGGGAGAGGTATCCTACGAGCAGTACTTC
16 | TRBJ2-1 | TRBD2 | TRBV29-1 | NA | CSVAGLAGNYYNEQFF | TGCAGCGTTGCGGGACTAGCGGGAAACTACTACAATGAGCAGTTCTTC
15 | TRBJ2-7 | NA | TRBV19 | NA | CASSMSDTHYYEQYF | TGTGCCAGTAGTATGTCGGACACCCACTACTACGAGCAGTACTTC
16 | TRBJ2-1 | NA | TRBV28 | NA | CASSFGTSSMRNEQFF | TGTGCCAGCAGCTTTGGGACCTCCTCTATGCGCAATGAGCAGTTCTTC
13 | TRBJ2-7 | NA | TRBV15 | NA | CATSRDTGSEQYF | TGTGCCACCAGCAGAGATACAGGGAGTGAGCAGTACTTC
15 | TRBJ1-1 | TRBD1 | TRBV5-1 | once | CASSSNRDRDTEAFF | TGCGCCAGCAGCTCAAACCGGGACAGGGACACTGAAGCTTTCTTT
15 | TRBJ2-2 | TRBD1 | TRBV4-3 | NA | CASSRGQGGNGELFF | TGCGCCAGCAGCCGGGGACAGGGCGGGAACGGGGAGCTGTTTTTT
12 | TRBJ2-1 | NA | TRBV29-1 | NA | CSVRTVPGEQFF | TGCAGCGTTAGGACGGTCCCAGGTGAGCAGTTCTTC
15 | TRBJ2-2 | TRBD2 | TRBV27 | NA | CASSPGTSGTGELFF | TGTGCCAGCAGTCCGGGGACTAGCGGAACCGGGGAGCTGTTTTTT
15 | TRBJ2-1 | TRBD1 | TRBV5-4 | NA | CASSSLTRGPAEQFF | TGTGCCAGCAGCTCGCTTACTAGGGGGCCCGCTGAGCAGTTCTTC
15 | TRBJ2-1 | NA | TRBV7-8 | NA | CASLKRVGGVNEQFF | TGTGCCAGCCTAAAGAGGGTCGGGGGCGTCAATGAGCAGTTCTTC
17 | TRBJ2-7 | TRBD2 | TRBV7-9 | NA | CASSPRDRGTSGYEQYF | TGTGCCAGCAGCCCCCGGGACAGAGGGACTAGCGGATACGAGCAGTACTTC
15 | TRBJ2-7 | NA | TRBV28 | NA | CASSFRGLSSYEQYF | TGTGCCAGCAGTTTTCGCGGGTTGAGCTCCTACGAGCAGTACTTC
13 | TRBJ2-7 | NA | TRBV6-5 | NA | CASSRDTTYEQYF | TGTGCCAGCTCTCGGGATACCACGTACGAGCAGTACTTC
13 | TRBJ2-7 | NA | TRBV7-8 | NA | CASSFDNSYEQYF | TGTGCCAGCAGCTTTGATAACTCCTACGAGCAGTACTTC
15 | TRBJ2-5 | NA | TRBV25-1 | NA | CASSEWGASGETQYF | TGTGCCAGCAGTGAATGGGGGGCCTCCGGGGAGACCCAGTACTTC
18 | TRBJ2-4 | TRBD2 | TRBV7-9 | NA | CASRNTQLAGELKNIQYF | TGTGCCAGCAGAAACACCCAACTAGCGGGAGAACTCAAAAACATTCAGTACTTC
17 | TRBJ1-2 | NA | TRBV9 | NA | CASSGWAEFGNNYGYTF | TGTGCCAGCAGCGGCTGGGCCGAATTCGGAAATAACTATGGCTACACCTTC
13 | TRBJ2-7 | NA | TRBV28 | NA | CASSLQVIHEQYF | TGTGCCAGCAGTTTACAGGTCATCCACGAGCAGTACTTC
15 | TRBJ1-5 | NA | TRBV7-8 | once | CASSLIDGLWQPQHF | TGTGCCAGCAGCTTAATCGACGGGCTTTGGCAGCCCCAGCATTTT
20 | TRBJ2-5 | TRBD2 | TRBV28 | NA | CASSLFAEGEAGVSEETQYF | TGTGCCAGCAGTTTATTTGCCGAGGGAGAAGCGGGAGTATCCGAAGAGACCCAGTACTTC
16 | TRBJ1-2 | TRBD1 | TRBV27 | NA | CASSFLPLGQAYGYTF | TGTGCCAGCAGTTTTTTACCCCTAGGACAGGCTTATGGCTACACCTTC
15 | TRBJ2-1 | NA | TRBV4-1 | NA | CASSLRDSSYNEQFF | TGCGCCAGCAGCCTCCGAGACTCCTCCTACAATGAGCAGTTCTTC
12 | TRBJ2-7 | TRBD2 | TRBV10-3 | NA | CAINSGSYEQYF | TGTGCCATCAATAGCGGGAGCTACGAGCAGTACTTC
15 | TRBJ2-5 | NA | TRBV6-6 | NA | CASTPLDPARGTQYF | TGTGCCAGCACCCCTCTGGACCCCGCCCGGGGAACCCAGTACTTC
14 | TRBJ2-7 | TRBD2 | TRBV7-9 | NA | CASSHKREAYEQYF | TGTGCCAGCAGCCACAAGCGGGAGGCCTACGAGCAGTACTTC
17 | TRBJ1-2 | TRBD1 | TRBV27 | NA | CASRPRDRGLGDYGYTF | TGTGCCAGCAGACCCCGGGACAGGGGGTTAGGTGACTATGGCTACACCTTC
13 | TRBJ1-2 | NA | TRBV28 | NA | CASTSTGAGGYTF | TGTGCCAGCACTTCGACAGGCGCCGGGGGCTACACCTTC
14 | TRBJ2-5 | TRBD2 | TRBV6-1 | NA | CASSGPGGWETQYF | TGTGCCAGCAGTGGCCCGGGGGGATGGGAGACCCAGTACTTC
14 | TRBJ2-7 | TRBD1 | TRBV4-1 | NA | CASSQAQGAGEQYF | TGCGCCAGCAGCCAGGCACAGGGGGCGGGGGAGCAGTACTTC
15 | TRBJ2-5 | NA | TRBV25-1 | NA | CASSGSSGSQETQYF | TGTGCCAGCAGTGGCTCTTCAGGGTCCCAAGAGACCCAGTACTTC
15 | TRBJ2-7 | NA | TRBV11-2 | NA | CASTSVGGGIYEQYF | TGTGCCAGCACCTCTGTGGGTGGGGGGATCTACGAGCAGTACTTC
16 | TRBJ2-3 | TRBD2 | TRBV11-2 | NA | CASSVLAGDRTDTQYF | TGTGCCAGCAGCGTACTAGCGGGAGATAGGACAGATACGCAGTATTTT
12 | TRBJ2-7 | NA | TRBV11-2 | NA | CASTVGAYEQYF | TGTGCCAGTACGGTAGGGGCCTACGAGCAGTACTTC
16 | TRBJ2-2 | NA | TRBV18 | NA | CASSPVPRRSTGELFF | TGTGCCAGCTCACCAGTCCCCCGAAGGAGTACCGGGGAGCTGTTTTTT
15 | TRBJ2-1 | TRBD2 | TRBV29-1 | NA | CSVELAGASYNEQFF | TGCAGCGTTGAACTAGCGGGAGCGTCGTACAATGAGCAGTTCTTC
14 | TRBJ2-1 | NA | TRBV5-6 | few | CASSLASGINEQFF | TGTGCCAGCAGCTTGGCCTCAGGGATCAATGAGCAGTTCTTC
13 | TRBJ2-7 | NA | TRBV6-6 | NA | CASSPQHGYEQYF | TGTGCCAGCAGTCCGCAACACGGCTACGAGCAGTACTTC
15 | TRBJ2-1 | NA | TRBV4-1 | once | CASSQGLGLNNEQFF | TGCGCCAGCAGCCAAGGACTCGGACTCAACAATGAGCAGTTCTTC
18 | TRBJ2-7 | TRBD2 | TRBV9 | NA | CASSVEASGVDISYEQYF | TGTGCCAGCAGCGTAGAAGCTAGCGGGGTTGATATCTCCTACGAGCAGTACTTC
14 | TRBJ2-2 | TRBD1 | TRBV27 | NA | CASNRDRFTGELFF | TGTGCCAGCAATAGGGACAGATTCACCGGGGAGCTGTTTTTT
15 | TRBJ2-2 | NA | TRBV29-1 | NA | CSTTRREDDTGELFF | TGCAGCACCACCCGGCGAGAAGACGACACCGGGGAGCTGTTTTTT